The rows below give T cell receptor beta chains drawn from one sample of a study of metastatic and nonmetastatic thyroid tumors. TCRdb reanalyzed the PCR reads with MiXCR. The sample records more than 9,500 clones, under 30% being singletons. The material sequenced was adjacent normal tissue. The receptors originated from a male donor with papillary thyroid cancer or a benign thyroid nodule (not recorded which). Some clones in this sample may be carry-over from other donors' samples. The CDR3 runs from the conserved cysteine through the conserved F or W. A D gene is named only where the DNA matches it firmly. Clone size is not always given. Where it is, it says once, few, many or a class for expanded clones.

TRBV5-1	.	TRBJ1-6	few	CASSSREAGTSPLHF	TGCGCCAGCAGCAGCCGGGAAGCGGGGACATCACCCCTCCACTTT
TRBV27	.	TRBJ2-1	medium-sized	CASNKWHDSDNEQFF	TGTGCCAGCAATAAGTGGCATGACAGCGACAATGAGCAGTTCTTC
TRBV3-1	TRBD2	TRBJ2-1	many	CASSLGLVFARMNNEQFF	TGTGCCAGCAGCCTCGGACTAGTTTTCGCCAGAATGAACAATGAGCAGTTCTTC
TRBV28	.	TRBJ1-1	.	CASSLSGGAEAFF	TGTGCCAGCAGTTTATCCGGCGGGGCTGAAGCTTTCTTT
TRBV12-3/TRBV12-4	.	TRBJ1-6	few	CASGSPLYNSPLHF	TGTGCCAGCGGCAGCCCCCTTTATAATTCACCCCTCCACTTT
TRBV4-1	TRBD1	TRBJ1-2	.	CASSQDPDRSDYGYTF	TGCGCCAGCAGCCAAGATCCGGACAGGTCAGACTATGGCTACACCTTC
TRBV6-2/TRBV6-3	.	TRBJ2-5	few	CASSYRGEETQYF	TGTGCCAGCAGTTACAGGGGAGAGGAGACCCAGTACTTC
TRBV5-1	TRBD2	TRBJ2-5	.	CASSLGPSGRARGETQYF	TGCGCCAGCAGCTTGGGACCTAGCGGGAGGGCCAGGGGTGAGACCCAGTACTTC
TRBV27	TRBD1	TRBJ2-7	few	CASSKTGGFYEQYF	TGTGCCAGCAGTAAGACAGGGGGTTTCTACGAGCAGTACTTC
TRBV6-1	TRBD2	TRBJ2-1	.	CASSEYGGRASNEQFF	TGTGCCAGCAGTGAATATGGCGGGAGGGCCAGCAATGAGCAGTTCTTC
TRBV5-1	TRBD1	TRBJ2-3	.	CASSSRDSADTQYF	TGCGCCAGCAGCTCCCGGGACAGCGCAGATACGCAGTATTTT
TRBV27	.	TRBJ2-3	medium-sized	CASSLYSGTDTQYF	TGTGCCAGCAGTTTATATTCAGGCACAGATACGCAGTATTTT
TRBV18	.	TRBJ2-1	.	CASSPNSNEQFF	TGTGCCAGCTCACCAAATTCCAATGAGCAGTTCTTC
TRBV6-1	.	TRBJ1-1	few	CASMGPTGTEAFF	TGTGCCAGCATGGGGCCGACGGGCACTGAAGCTTTCTTT
TRBV7-6	.	TRBJ1-1	few	CASSLDGGSEAFF	TGTGCCAGCAGCTTAGATGGGGGGAGTGAAGCTTTCTTT
TRBV6-1	.	TRBJ1-1	many	CASSEQWHNTEAFF	TGTGCCAGCAGTGAACAATGGCACAACACTGAAGCTTTCTTT
TRBV5-1	.	TRBJ2-1	.	CASSLISAGSFNEQFF	TGCGCCAGCAGCTTGATCTCAGCGGGCTCTTTCAATGAGCAGTTCTTC
TRBV6-1	.	TRBJ1-3	.	CASSEPGKGSGNTIYF	TGTGCCAGCAGTGAACCGGGGAAAGGCTCTGGAAACACCATATATTTT
TRBV6-1	.	TRBJ2-2	few	CASNNAGAGELFF	TGTGCCAGCAACAATGCAGGGGCCGGGGAGCTGTTTTTT
TRBV11-2	TRBD2	TRBJ2-7	few	CASSLDVAGVGYEQYF	TGTGCCAGCAGCTTAGATGTAGCGGGAGTGGGTTACGAGCAGTACTTC
TRBV5-1	TRBD1	TRBJ1-1	few	CASSLDGQVEAFF	TGCGCCAGCAGCTTGGATGGACAGGTTGAAGCTTTCTTT
TRBV30	TRBD2	TRBJ2-7	.	CAWIKNGGSSYEQYF	TGTGCCTGGATTAAAAACGGGGGGAGCTCCTACGAGCAGTACTTC
TRBV20-1	.	TRBJ2-7	.	CSASSRDGSSYEQYF	TGCAGTGCCAGCAGCCGGGACGGGAGCTCCTACGAGCAGTACTTC
TRBV7-8	.	TRBJ2-7	.	CASSLGFVGPSYEQYF	TGTGCCAGCAGCTTAGGGTTTGTTGGGCCCTCCTACGAGCAGTACTTC
TRBV10-3	.	TRBJ2-4	.	CAISESLLVQAAKNIQYF	TGTGCCATCAGTGAGTCTCTCTTGGTCCAGGCCGCCAAAAACATTCAGTACTTC
TRBV6-1	.	TRBJ2-2	few	CASSDNLRAGELFF	TGTGCCAGCAGTGATAATTTGAGGGCCGGGGAGCTGTTTTTT
TRBV5-4	.	TRBJ1-1	.	CASSLGTADLVQKAFF	TGTGCCAGCAGCCTAGGGACGGCCGATCTGGTCCAAAAGGCTTTCTTT
TRBV11-3	TRBD1	TRBJ2-3	once	CASSPRQGATDTQYF	TGTGCCAGCAGCCCTCGTCAGGGGGCCACAGATACGCAGTATTTT
TRBV2	TRBD2	TRBJ2-7	few	CASSEGLAGGTNF	TGTGCCAGCAGTGAGGGACTAGCGGGAGGTACGAACTTC
TRBV20-1	.	TRBJ1-1	.	CSARDPTSNTEAFF	TGCAGTGCTAGAGACCCGACATCGAACACTGAAGCTTTCTTT
TRBV6-1	.	TRBJ1-2	few	CASRPVLTVLYGYTF	TGCGCCAGCAGACCCGTACTCACAGTACTATATGGCTACACCTTC
TRBV5-1	.	TRBJ2-6	.	CASSLEVGIGANVLTF	TGCGCCAGCAGCTTGGAAGTCGGGATTGGGGCCAACGTCCTGACTTTC
TRBV2	.	TRBJ2-2	.	CASSMSSNTGELFF	TGTGCCAGCAGCATGAGCTCGAACACCGGGGAGCTGTTTTTT
TRBV20-1	.	TRBJ1-1	few	CSATDPLTVNTEAFF	TGCAGTGCTACCGACCCGCTGACGGTGAACACTGAAGCTTTCTTT
TRBV6-1	.	TRBJ2-5	medium-sized	CASSAQQETQYF	TGTGCCAGCAGTGCTCAGCAAGAGACCCAGTACTTC